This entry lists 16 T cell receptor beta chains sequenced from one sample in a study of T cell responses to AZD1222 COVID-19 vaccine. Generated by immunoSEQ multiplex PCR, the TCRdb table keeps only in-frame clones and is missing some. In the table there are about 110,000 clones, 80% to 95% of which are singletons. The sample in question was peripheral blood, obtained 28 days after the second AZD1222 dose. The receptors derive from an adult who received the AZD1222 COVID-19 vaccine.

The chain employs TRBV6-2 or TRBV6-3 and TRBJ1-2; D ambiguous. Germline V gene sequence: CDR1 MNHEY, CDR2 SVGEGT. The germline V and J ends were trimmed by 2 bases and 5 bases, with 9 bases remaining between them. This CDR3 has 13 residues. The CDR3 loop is CASSYGTVYGYTF. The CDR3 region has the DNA TGTGCCAGCAGTTACGGTACAGTGTATGGCTACACCTTC.

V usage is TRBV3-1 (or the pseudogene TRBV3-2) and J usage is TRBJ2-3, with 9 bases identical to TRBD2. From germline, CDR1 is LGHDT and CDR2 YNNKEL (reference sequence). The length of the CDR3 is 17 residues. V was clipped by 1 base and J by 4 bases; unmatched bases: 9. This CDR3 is CASSQVRGGGAPDTQYF. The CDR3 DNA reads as TGTGCCAGCAGCCAAGTAAGAGGCGGGGGGGCCCCAGATACGCAGTATTTT.

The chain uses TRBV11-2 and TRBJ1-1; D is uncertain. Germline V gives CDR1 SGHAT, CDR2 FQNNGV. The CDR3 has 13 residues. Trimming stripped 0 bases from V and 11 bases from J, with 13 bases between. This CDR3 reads CASSLDIKALAFF. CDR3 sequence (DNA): TGTGCCAGCAGCTTAGATATCAAGGCGTTGGCTTTCTTT.

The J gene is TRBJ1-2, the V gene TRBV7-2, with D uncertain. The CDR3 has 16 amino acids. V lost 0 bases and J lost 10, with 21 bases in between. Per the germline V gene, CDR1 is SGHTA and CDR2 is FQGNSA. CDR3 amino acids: CASSLADVAGSEFYTF. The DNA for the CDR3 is TGTGCCAGCAGCTTAGCAGACGTAGCCGGTAGCGAATTCTACACCTTC.

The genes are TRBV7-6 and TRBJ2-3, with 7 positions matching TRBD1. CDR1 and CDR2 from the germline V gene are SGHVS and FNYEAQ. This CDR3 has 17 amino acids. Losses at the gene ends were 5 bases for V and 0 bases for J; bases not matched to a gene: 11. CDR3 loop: CASSVPPGGTSTDTQYF. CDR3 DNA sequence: TGTGCCAGCAGCGTACCCCCAGGGGGTACTAGCACAGATACGCAGTATTTT. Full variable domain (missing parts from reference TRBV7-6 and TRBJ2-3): GAGVSQSPRYKVTKRGQDVALRCDPISGHVSLYWYRQALGQGPEFLTYFNYEAQQDKSGLPNDRFSAERPEGSISTLTIQRTEQRDSAMYRCASSVPPGGTSTDTQYFGPGTRLTVL.

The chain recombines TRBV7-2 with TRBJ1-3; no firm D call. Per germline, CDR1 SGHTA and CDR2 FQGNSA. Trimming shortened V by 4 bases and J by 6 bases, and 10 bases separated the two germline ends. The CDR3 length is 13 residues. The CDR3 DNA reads TGTGCCAGCAGCTCCCTATACTTAAACACCATATATTTT. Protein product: CASSSLYLNTIYF.

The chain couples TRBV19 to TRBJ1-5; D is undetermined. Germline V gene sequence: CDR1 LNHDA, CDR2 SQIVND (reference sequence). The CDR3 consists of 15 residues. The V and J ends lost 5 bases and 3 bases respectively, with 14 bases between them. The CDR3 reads CASSPPGSFNQPQHF. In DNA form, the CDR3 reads TGTGCCAGTAGTCCCCCCGGCAGCTTCAATCAGCCCCAGCATTTT.

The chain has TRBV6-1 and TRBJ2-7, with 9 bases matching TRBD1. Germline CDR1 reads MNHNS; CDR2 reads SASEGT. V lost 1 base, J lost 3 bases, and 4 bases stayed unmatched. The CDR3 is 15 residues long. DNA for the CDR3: TGTGCCAGCAGTGAAGGAGGGGACAGGGTCTACGAGCAGTACTTC. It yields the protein CASSEGGDRVYEQYF.

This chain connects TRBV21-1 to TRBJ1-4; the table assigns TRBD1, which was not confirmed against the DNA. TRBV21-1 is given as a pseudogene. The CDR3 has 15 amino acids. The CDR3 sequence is CASSSQGATNEKLFF. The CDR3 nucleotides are TGTGCCAGCAGCAGTCAGGGGGCAACTAATGAAAAACTGTTTTTT.

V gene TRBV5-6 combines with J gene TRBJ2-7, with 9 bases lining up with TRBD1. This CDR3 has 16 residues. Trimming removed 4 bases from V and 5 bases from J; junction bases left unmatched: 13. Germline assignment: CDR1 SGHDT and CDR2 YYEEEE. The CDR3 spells CASSPWTGEGSDEQYF. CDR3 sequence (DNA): TGTGCCAGCAGCCCATGGACAGGGGAGGGATCGGACGAGCAGTACTTC. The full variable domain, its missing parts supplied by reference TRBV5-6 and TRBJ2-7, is DAGVTQSPTHLIKTRGQQVTLRCSPKSGHDTVSWYQQALGQGPQFIFQYYEEEERQRGNFPDRFSGHQFPNYSSELNVNALLLGDSALYLCASSPWTGEGSDEQYFGPGTRLTVT.

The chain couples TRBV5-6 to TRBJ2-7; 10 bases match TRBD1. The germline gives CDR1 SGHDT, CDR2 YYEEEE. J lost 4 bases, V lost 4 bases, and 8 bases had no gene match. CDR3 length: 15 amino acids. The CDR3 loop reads CASSNRQGARYEQYF. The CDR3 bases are TGTGCCAGCAGCAACCGACAGGGGGCGCGGTACGAGCAGTACTTC.

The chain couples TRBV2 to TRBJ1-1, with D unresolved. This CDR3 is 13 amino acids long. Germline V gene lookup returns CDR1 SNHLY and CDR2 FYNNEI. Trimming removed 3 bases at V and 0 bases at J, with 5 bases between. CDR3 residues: CASSEGLNTEAFF. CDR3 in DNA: TGTGCCAGCAGTGAGGGGTTGAACACTGAAGCTTTCTTT.

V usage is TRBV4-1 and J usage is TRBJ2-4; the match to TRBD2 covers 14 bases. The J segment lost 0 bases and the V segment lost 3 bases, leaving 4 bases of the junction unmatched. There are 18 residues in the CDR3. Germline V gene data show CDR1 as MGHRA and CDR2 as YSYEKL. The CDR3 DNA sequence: TGCGCCAGCAGCCACGGACTAGCGGGGGGCCTAGCCAAAAACATTCAGTACTTC. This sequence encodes CASSHGLAGGLAKNIQYF.

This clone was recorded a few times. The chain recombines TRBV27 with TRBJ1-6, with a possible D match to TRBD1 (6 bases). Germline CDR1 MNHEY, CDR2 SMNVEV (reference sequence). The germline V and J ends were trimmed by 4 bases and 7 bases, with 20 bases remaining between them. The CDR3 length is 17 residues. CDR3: CASSYYQVQGPNSPLHF. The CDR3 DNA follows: TGTGCCAGCAGTTACTATCAGGTACAGGGACCGAATTCACCCCTCCACTTT.

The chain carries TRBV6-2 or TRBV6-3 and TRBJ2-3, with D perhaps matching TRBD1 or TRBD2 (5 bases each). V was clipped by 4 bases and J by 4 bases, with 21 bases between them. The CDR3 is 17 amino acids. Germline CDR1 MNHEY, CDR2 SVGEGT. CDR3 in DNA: TGTGCCAGCAGTTCTCCTCTGACTCGGGGCGCCCCAGATACGCAGTATTTT. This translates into CASSSPLTRGAPDTQYF.

The CDR3 region is CASSLVAGNTEAFF. CDR3 sequence (DNA): TGCGCCAGCAGCTTGGTCGCAGGGAACACTGAAGCTTTCTTT. This chain uses TRBV5-1 with TRBJ1-1; D uncertain. V was shortened by 0 bases and J by 1 base, with 7 bases between the two germline ends. CDR1 and CDR2 from the germline V gene are SGHRS and YFSETQ. The CDR3 has 14 amino acids.